Presented here are 22 T cell receptor beta chains from one specimen sequenced in a study of glioma-infiltrating T cells after dendritic cell vaccination (TCRdb year 2016). The library was built by means of the immunoSEQ multiplex PCR assay. This immuneACCESS table, as held by TCRdb, lists in-frame sequences with V and J called but not all clones. Of the missing ones, under half trace to an unresolved V gene in checked studies; the others have no known cause. This sample is represented by under 100,000 clones; about 84% of them were singletons. About 2.9% of the sample rests with the top ten. The sequencing used blood, collected before dendritic cell vaccination. These receptors came from a human donor with glioblastoma.

This chain links TRBV7-2 with TRBJ1-2, with 11 nucleotides matching TRBD1. V lost 5 bases and J lost 5; bases outside the gene matches: 7. The CDR3 has 15 amino acids. The germline V gene encodes CDR1 SGHTA and CDR2 FQGNSA. In nucleotides, the CDR3 is TGTGCCAGCAGCCTAGGACAGGGGGCGCGGTATGGCTACACCTTC. Its protein product is CASSLGQGARYGYTF.

The V call is TRBV5-1, the J call TRBJ2-3, with 7 bases aligning to TRBD1. Trimming cost V 4 bases and J 0 bases; bases outside gene matches: 11. This CDR3 has 17 amino acids. Germline V CDR1 and CDR2: SGHRS, YFSETQ. CDR3 nucleotide sequence: TGCGCCAGCAGCAGTGACAGGGCCGGGCTGAGCACAGATACGCAGTATTTT. As protein: CASSSDRAGLSTDTQYF.

V and J are TRBV11-3 and TRBJ2-7, with 11 bases fitting TRBD2. Looked up from germline, CDR1 is SGHNT and CDR2 is YENEEA. The CDR3 loop spans 16 amino acids. With V trimmed by 3 bases and J by 5 bases, 9 bases remained unmatched. CDR3 region: CASSFGPSGRSDEQYF. Written as DNA, the CDR3 is TGTGCCAGCAGCTTCGGGCCTAGCGGGAGGAGCGACGAGCAGTACTTC.

The CDR3 DNA follows: TGTGCCTGGAGTGGCCGCACTAGGACAGATACGCAGTATTTT. Protein product: CAWSGRTRTDTQYF. The chain links TRBV30 to TRBJ2-3, with D perhaps TRBD2 (5 bases). Germline V gives CDR1 GTSNPN, CDR2 SVGIG (reference sequence). The CDR3 sequence is 14 residues long. V gave up 1 base and J gave up 3 bases, with 11 bases separating them.

This chain links TRBV10-3 with TRBJ2-5; the match to TRBD2 covers 9 bases. This CDR3 has 12 amino acids. Trimming cost V 5 bases and J 5 bases; bases outside gene matches: 0. CDR1 ENHRY and CDR2 SYGVKD come from the germline V gene. The CDR3 loop is CAISTSGETQYF. The CDR3 bases are TGTGCCATCAGTACTAGCGGGGAGACCCAGTACTTC.

The chain joins TRBV27 to TRBJ1-1, with 7 bases lining up with TRBD1. CDR1 is MNHEY and CDR2 is SMNVEV in the germline V gene (reference sequence). This CDR3 region has 17 residues. V was pared by 0 bases and J by 0 bases, with 7 bases of the junction left unmatched. For the CDR3, the DNA is TGTGCCAGCAGTTTATCGGGGTTGGGACAGTTGAACACTGAAGCTTTCTTT. As protein: CASSLSGLGQLNTEAFF.

V and J are TRBV9 and TRBJ2-3; 11 bases map to TRBD2. The CDR3 is 16 residues long. V gave up 3 bases and J gave up 0 bases; unmatched junction bases: 3. Germline-derived CDR1 and CDR2 are SGDLS and YYNGEE. The CDR3 region has the DNA TGTGCCAGCAGCGCCCGACTAGCGGGAAGCACAGATACGCAGTATTTT. Its protein product is CASSARLAGSTDTQYF.

The chain has TRBV5-1 and TRBJ1-1; TRBD1 might be the D (5 bases). CDR1 is SGHRS, CDR2 YFSETQ, per germline. Trimming pared 1 base from V and 1 base from J, leaving 8 bases between. The CDR3 consists of 14 residues. The CDR3: CASSLRGENTEAFF. The CDR3 DNA follows: TGCGCCAGCAGCTTGCGGGGGGAGAACACTGAAGCTTTCTTT.

Worth noting for this clone: Other DNA sequences in the sample encode the same CDR3. The rearrangement uses TRBV19 and TRBJ2-6; D perhaps matches TRBD1 (6 bases). The germline gives CDR1 LNHDA, CDR2 SQIVND (reference sequence). The CDR3 covers 16 residues. Deletions cut 5 bases from V and 0 bases from J, with 11 bases between. CDR3 nucleotide sequence: TGTGCCAGTAGTGGTTTACAGGGCTCTGGGGCCAACGTCCTGACTTTC. The encoded protein is CASSGLQGSGANVLTF.

This clone has only one observation. The rearrangement links TRBV5-6 to TRBJ2-1; TRBD1 matches at 7 bases. CDR1 and CDR2 (germline): SGHDT, YYEEEE. CDR3 length: 17 amino acids. Trimming took 3 bases from V and 0 from J; bases not matched to a gene: 9. The CDR3 region is CASSSFDRDSSYNEQFF. CDR3 in DNA: TGTGCCAGCAGCTCTTTTGACCGGGACAGCTCCTACAATGAGCAGTTCTTC.

The chain joins TRBV5-1 to TRBJ2-7, with 9 bases lining up with TRBD1. This CDR3 is 14 amino acids long. The trim removed 4 bases at V and 2 bases at J, leaving 4 bases unmatched. Germline assignment: CDR1 SGHRS and CDR2 YFSETQ. DNA of the CDR3: TGCGCCAGCAGCCTGACAGGGGGTGCCTACGAGCAGTACTTC. Translated: CASSLTGGAYEQYF.

The chain couples TRBV7-9 to TRBJ1-5; 7 bases are shared with TRBD1. Germline lookup yields CDR1 SEHNR and CDR2 FQNEAQ (reference sequence). The CDR3 runs to 15 residues. Trimming removed 4 bases from V and 2 bases from J; junction bases left unmatched: 5. The CDR3 protein is CASSSNTGGNQPQHF. CDR3 in DNA: TGTGCCAGCAGCTCTAACACAGGGGGCAATCAGCCCCAGCATTTT.

The chain joins TRBV5-1 to TRBJ2-7, with TRBD1 matching 7 bases. J was trimmed by 3 bases and V by 0 bases; bases with no gene match: 3. The germline gives CDR1 SGHRS, CDR2 YFSETQ. The length of the CDR3 is 14 residues. DNA for the CDR3: TGCGCCAGCAGCTTGGACAGGGGAGACTACGAGCAGTACTTC. It encodes CASSLDRGDYEQYF.

This chain joins TRBV5-5 and TRBJ2-3; 8 nucleotides line up with TRBD1. The ends lost 2 bases at V and 4 bases at J; junction bases unmatched: 3. Germline CDR1 reads SGHKS; CDR2 reads YYEKEE (reference sequence). The CDR3 is made up of 14 amino acids. The CDR3 protein is CASSFQQGADTQYF. As DNA, the CDR3 is TGTGCCAGCAGCTTCCAACAGGGGGCAGATACGCAGTATTTT.

Remarks on this clone: The junction and the germline gene differ at one end; a read error may be behind it. V is TRBV5-5 and J is TRBJ2-6; TRBD2 is a possible D gene (5 bases). The CDR3 sequence is 14 residues long. CDR1 is SGHKS and CDR2 is YYEKEE in the germline V gene (reference sequence). The CDR3 protein is CAGSSTTGANVLTF. The CDR3 coding sequence is TGTGCCGGCAGCTCGACTACTGGGGCCAACGTCCTGACTTTC.

The chain couples TRBV11-2 to TRBJ2-3; 8 bases are shared with TRBD1. The J segment lost 2 bases and the V segment lost 5 bases, leaving 12 bases of the junction unmatched. Germline V lookup: CDR1 SGHAT, CDR2 FQNNGV. The CDR3 has 17 residues. CDR3 protein: CASSPPRTGPDTDTQYF. CDR3 DNA: TGTGCCAGCAGCCCACCGAGGACAGGGCCAGACACAGATACGCAGTATTTT.

The rearrangement links TRBV19 to TRBJ1-5, with 11 bases that match TRBD1. CDR3 size: 17 residues. Germline V gene data show CDR1 as LNHDA and CDR2 as SQIVND (reference sequence). V shed 3 bases, J shed 2 bases, and the junction held 6 bases outside the gene matches. CDR3 sequence: CASSIRTGGAGNQPQHF. The DNA of the CDR3 is TGTGCCAGTAGTATCAGGACAGGGGGCGCAGGCAATCAGCCCCAGCATTTT. Based on the CDR3 plus reference TRBV19 and TRBJ1-5, the full variable domain is DGGITQSPKYLFRKEGQNVTLSCEQNLNHDAMYWYRQDPGQGLRLIYYSQIVNDFQKGDIAEGYSVSREKKESFPLTVTSAQKNPTAFYLCASSIRTGGAGNQPQHFGDGTRLSIL.

Turning to this clone: One junction end does not reproduce the germline sequence, and a read error may be involved. The CDR3 here is CASSLTVKTEAFF. In nucleotides, the CDR3 is TGTGCCAGCAGCTTAACGGTGAAAACTGAAGCTTTCTTT. This sequence joins TRBV11-2 and TRBJ1-1; D call uncertain. CDR1 is SGHAT, CDR2 FQNNGV, per germline. This CDR3 is 13 amino acids long. Supplemented by reference TRBV11-2 and TRBJ1-1, the full variable domain reads EAGVAQSPRYKIIEKRQSVAFWCNPISGHATLYWYQQILGQGPKLLIQFQNNGVVDDSQLPKDRFSAERLKGVDSTLKIQPAKLEDSAVYLCASSLTVKTEAFFGQGTRLTVV.

This clone is termed medium-sized. This chain joins TRBV19 and TRBJ1-1; D gene unclear. Trimming removed 4 bases at V and 5 bases at J, with 5 bases between. CDR3 size: 11 residues. Germline CDR1 reads LNHDA; CDR2 reads SQIVND (reference sequence). The chain's CDR3 is CASSTRTEAFF. The CDR3 DNA reads TGTGCCAGTAGTACGAGGACTGAAGCTTTCTTT. The variable domain in full, with the rest retrieved from reference TRBV19 and TRBJ1-1, is DGGITQSPKYLFRKEGQNVTLSCEQNLNHDAMYWYRQDPGQGLRLIYYSQIVNDFQKGDIAEGYSVSREKKESFPLTVTSAQKNPTAFYLCASSTRTEAFFGQGTRLTVV.

The V gene is TRBV30, the J gene TRBJ2-5; possible D gene TRBD1, 6 bases. With 2 bases removed from V and 5 bases from J, the gap between germline ends came to 12 bases. CDR3 length: 13 residues. Per germline, CDR1 GTSNPN and CDR2 SVGIG (reference sequence). The CDR3 DNA reads as TGTGCCTGGAGTAACAAGGGGGTGGAGACCCAGTACTTC. Amino acids: CAWSNKGVETQYF.

The CDR3 loop reads CASSPDSPFYDTQYF. For the CDR3, the DNA is TGTGCCAGCTCACCGGACAGTCCCTTTTATGATACGCAGTATTTT. This chain uses TRBV18 with TRBJ2-3, with D perhaps matching TRBD1 (6 bases). V was trimmed by 3 bases and J by 6 bases, leaving 16 bases between them. The CDR3 contains 15 residues. Germline-derived CDR1 and CDR2 are KGHSH and LQKENI. The full variable domain, its missing parts supplied by reference TRBV18 and TRBJ2-3, is NAGVMQNPRHLVRRRGQEARLRCSPMKGHSHVYWYRQLPEEGLKFMVYLQKENIIDESGMPKERFSAEFPKEGPSILRIQQVVRGDSAAYFCASSPDSPFYDTQYFGPGTRLTVL.

V is TRBV15 and J is TRBJ1-2; 8 bases align to TRBD1. Germline-derived CDR1 and CDR2 are LNHNV and YYDKDF (reference sequence). This CDR3 is built from 17 residues. V dropped 0 bases and J dropped 5; count of bases not matched to a gene: 11. CDR3: CATSRDPLTGTGYGYTF. In DNA form, the CDR3 reads TGTGCCACCAGCAGAGATCCCCTCACCGGGACAGGATATGGCTACACCTTC.